This record covers a single TCR beta chain. Its cognate antigen is unknown. The data were produced by immunoSEQ multiplex PCR, yet TCRdb's version contains in-frame clones alone and is incomplete. In the table there are 130,000 to 150,000 clones, over 80% of which are singletons. The CDR3 extends over 16 amino acids. V lost 6 bases to trimming and J lost 10 bases, with 25 bases between them. The germline V gene encodes CDR1 MNHEY and CDR2 SMNVEV (reference sequence). The data derive from a study of T cell responses to AZD1222 COVID-19 vaccine. General study points: Seropositivity was recorded at baseline in only 6 or 7 AZD1222 recipients. CD4 TCRs linked to vaccination spanned spike, dominating at 160-218 and 743-854. Increased Spike-specific TCR breadth and depth were observed after two AZD1222 doses. White British people made up most donors, females outnumbered males, and clonal diversity was possibly underestimated.

This TCR was recovered from an adult in good health. This rearrangement joins TRBV27 to TRBJ2-1; D call uncertain. The sequencing used peripheral blood, collected on day 0 of MenACWY control vaccination. As DNA, the CDR3 is TGTGCCAGCAGCCTGAACTCAGCAAACTACAAGACCGAGCAGTTCTTC. It encodes CASSLNSANYKTEQFF.